The TCR beta chain under discussion was sequenced for a study of cytomegalovirus exposure and HLA in healthy donors. Concerning this clone itself: What it binds is unknown.

The donors, nominally healthy at sampling, likely had unrecorded immune exposures. Study-level results: Analyzed later, association rates of TCRs varied across HLA loci, with DRB1 most and HLA-C fewest. It was reportedly the case that the classifier diagnosed cytomegalovirus status with high specificity and sensitivity. A prior analysis recorded that most TCR beta V segments were productive about 90% or about 30% of the time.

Trimming cost V 2 bases and J 3 bases; bases outside gene matches: 6. The V gene's germline CDR1 is ENHRY and CDR2 SYGVKD. This CDR3 contains 15 residues. PCR primers comprised 60 Vbeta and 13 Jbeta primers. Produced via immunoSEQ multiplex PCR; TCRdb's table is partial and in-frame only. The sample lists about 200,000 clones, 81% seen once, with 1.5% to 2% in the top ten. The TCR sequence derives from a man younger than 30 in good health and CMV-seronegative. Specimen: PBMCs. The chain combines TRBV10-3 with TRBJ2-7; 8 bases align to TRBD1. Written as DNA, the CDR3 is TGTGCCATCAGTGAGATAGACAGGGGCAACTACGAGCAGTACTTC. It specifies CAISEIDRGNYEQYF.